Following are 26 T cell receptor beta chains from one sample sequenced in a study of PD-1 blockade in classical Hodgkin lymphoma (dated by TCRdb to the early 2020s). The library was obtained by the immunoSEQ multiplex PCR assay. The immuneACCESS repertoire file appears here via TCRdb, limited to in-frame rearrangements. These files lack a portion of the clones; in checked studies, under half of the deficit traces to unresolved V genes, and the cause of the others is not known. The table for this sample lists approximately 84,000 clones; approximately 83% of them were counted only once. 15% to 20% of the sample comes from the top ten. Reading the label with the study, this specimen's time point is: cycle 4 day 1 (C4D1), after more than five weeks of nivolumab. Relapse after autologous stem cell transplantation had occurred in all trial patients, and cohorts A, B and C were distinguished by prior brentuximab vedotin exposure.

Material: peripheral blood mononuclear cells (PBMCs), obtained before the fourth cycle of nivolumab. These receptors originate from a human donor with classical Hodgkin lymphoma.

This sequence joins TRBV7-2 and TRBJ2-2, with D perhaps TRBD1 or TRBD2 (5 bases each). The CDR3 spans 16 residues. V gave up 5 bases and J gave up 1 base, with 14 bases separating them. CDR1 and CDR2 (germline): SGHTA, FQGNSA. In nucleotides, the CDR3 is TGTGCCAGCAGCCCCGTTAGGGGACGGAACACCGGGGAGCTGTTTTTT. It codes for CASSPVRGRNTGELFF.

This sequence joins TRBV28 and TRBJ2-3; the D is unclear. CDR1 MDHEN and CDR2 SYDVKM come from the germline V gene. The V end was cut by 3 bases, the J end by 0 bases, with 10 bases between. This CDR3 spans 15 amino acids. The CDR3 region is CASSFRRASTDTQYF. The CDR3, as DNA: TGTGCCAGCAGTTTTCGTCGGGCGAGCACAGATACGCAGTATTTT.

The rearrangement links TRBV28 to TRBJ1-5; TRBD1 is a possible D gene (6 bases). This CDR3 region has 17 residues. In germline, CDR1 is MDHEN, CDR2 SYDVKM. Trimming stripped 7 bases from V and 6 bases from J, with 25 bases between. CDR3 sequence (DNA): TGTGCCAGCACCCCCCTCTCGTGGACAGTCGAAGGTCAGCCCCAGCATTTT. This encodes CASTPLSWTVEGQPQHF.

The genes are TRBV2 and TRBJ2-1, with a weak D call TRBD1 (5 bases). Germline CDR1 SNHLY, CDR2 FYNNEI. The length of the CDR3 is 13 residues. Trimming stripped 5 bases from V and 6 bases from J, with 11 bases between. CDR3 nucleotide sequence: TGTGCCAGCAGTACGACGACAGCCAATGAGCAGTTCTTC. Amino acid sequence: CASSTTTANEQFF. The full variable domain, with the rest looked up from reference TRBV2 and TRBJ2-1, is EPEVTQTPSHQVTQMGQEVILRCVPISNHLYFYWYRQILGQKVEFLVSFYNNEISEKSEIFDDQFSVERPDGSNFTLKIRSTKLEDSAMYFCASSTTTANEQFFGPGTRLTVL.

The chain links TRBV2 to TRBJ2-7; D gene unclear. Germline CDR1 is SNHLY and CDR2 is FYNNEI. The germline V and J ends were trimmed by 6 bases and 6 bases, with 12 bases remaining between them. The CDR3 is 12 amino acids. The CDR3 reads CASRADSFEQYF. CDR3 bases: TGTGCCAGCAGAGCCGACTCGTTCGAGCAGTACTTC.

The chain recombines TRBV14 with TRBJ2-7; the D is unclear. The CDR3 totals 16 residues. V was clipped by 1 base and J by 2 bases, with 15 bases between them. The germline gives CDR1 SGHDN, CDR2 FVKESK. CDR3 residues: CASSQAKARRTYEQYF. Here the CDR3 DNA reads TGTGCCAGCAGCCAAGCAAAAGCCCGCAGAACCTACGAGCAGTACTTC.

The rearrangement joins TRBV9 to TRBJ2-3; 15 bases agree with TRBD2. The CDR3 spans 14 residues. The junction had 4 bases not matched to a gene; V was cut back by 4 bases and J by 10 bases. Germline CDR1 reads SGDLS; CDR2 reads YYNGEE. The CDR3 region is CASSPGLAGGSQYF. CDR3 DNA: TGTGCCAGCAGCCCGGGACTAGCGGGAGGATCGCAGTATTTT.

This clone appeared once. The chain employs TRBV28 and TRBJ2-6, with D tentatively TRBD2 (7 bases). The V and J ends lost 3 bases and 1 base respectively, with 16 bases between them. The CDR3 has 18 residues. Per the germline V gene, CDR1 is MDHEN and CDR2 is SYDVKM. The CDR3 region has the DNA TGTGCCAGCAGTTTTATTGGCGGGGGCCCGTCTGGGGCCAACGTCCTGACTTTC. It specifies CASSFIGGGPSGANVLTF.

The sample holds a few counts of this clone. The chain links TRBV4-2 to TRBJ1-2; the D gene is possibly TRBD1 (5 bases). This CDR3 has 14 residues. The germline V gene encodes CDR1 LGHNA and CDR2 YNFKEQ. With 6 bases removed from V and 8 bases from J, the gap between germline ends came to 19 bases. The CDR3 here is CASSRDPQERGYTF. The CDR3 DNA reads TGTGCCAGCAGTCGGGACCCCCAGGAGAGGGGCTACACCTTC.

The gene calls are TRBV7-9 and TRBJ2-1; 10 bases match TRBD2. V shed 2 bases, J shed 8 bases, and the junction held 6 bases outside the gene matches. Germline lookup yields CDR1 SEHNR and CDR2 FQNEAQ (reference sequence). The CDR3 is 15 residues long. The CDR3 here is CASSLRASGSDEQFF. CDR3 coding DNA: TGTGCCAGCAGCTTACGGGCTAGCGGGAGTGATGAGCAGTTCTTC.

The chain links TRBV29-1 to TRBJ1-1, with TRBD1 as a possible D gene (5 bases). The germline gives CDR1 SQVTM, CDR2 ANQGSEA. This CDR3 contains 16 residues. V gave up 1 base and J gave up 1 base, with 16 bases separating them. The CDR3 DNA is TGCAGCGTTGAAGGGGGTATGAGGGGTGCGAACACTGAAGCTTTCTTT. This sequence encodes CSVEGGMRGANTEAFF.

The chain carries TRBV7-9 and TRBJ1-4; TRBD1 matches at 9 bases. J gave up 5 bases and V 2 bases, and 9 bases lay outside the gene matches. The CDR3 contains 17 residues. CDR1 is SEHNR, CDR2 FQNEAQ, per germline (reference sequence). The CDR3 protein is CASSLRSGQGLNEKLFF. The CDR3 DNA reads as TGTGCCAGCAGCTTAAGGTCGGGACAGGGCCTGAATGAAAAACTGTTTTTT.

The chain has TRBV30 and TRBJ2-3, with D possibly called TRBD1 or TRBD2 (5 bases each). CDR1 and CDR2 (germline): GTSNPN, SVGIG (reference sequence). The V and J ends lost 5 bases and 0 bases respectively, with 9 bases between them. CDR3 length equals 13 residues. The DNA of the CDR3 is TGTGCCTGGGGGACGACAAGCACAGATACGCAGTATTTT. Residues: CAWGTTSTDTQYF. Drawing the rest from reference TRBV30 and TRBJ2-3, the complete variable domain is SQTIHQWPATLVQPVGSPLSLECTVEGTSNPNLYWYRQAAGRGLQLLFYSVGIGQISSEVPQNLSASRPQDRQFILSSKKLLLSDSGFYLCAWGTTSTDTQYFGPGTRLTVL.

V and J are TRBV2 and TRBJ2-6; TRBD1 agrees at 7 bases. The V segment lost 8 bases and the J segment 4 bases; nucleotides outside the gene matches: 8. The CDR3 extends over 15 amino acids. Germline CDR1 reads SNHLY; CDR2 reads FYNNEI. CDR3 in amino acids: CASEETGNGANVLTF. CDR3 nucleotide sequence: TGTGCCAGCGAAGAGACAGGGAACGGGGCCAACGTCCTGACTTTC. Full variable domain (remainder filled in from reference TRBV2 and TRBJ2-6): EPEVTQTPSHQVTQMGQEVILRCVPISNHLYFYWYRQILGQKVEFLVSFYNNEISEKSEIFDDQFSVERPDGSNFTLKIRSTKLEDSAMYFCASEETGNGANVLTFGAGSRLTVL.

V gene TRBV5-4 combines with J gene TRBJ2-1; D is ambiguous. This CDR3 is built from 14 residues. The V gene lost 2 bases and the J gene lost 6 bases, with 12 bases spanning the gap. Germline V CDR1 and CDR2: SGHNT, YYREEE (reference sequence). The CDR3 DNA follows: TGTGCCAGCAGCTTAGGTTCCACCCCCAATGAGCAGTTCTTC. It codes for CASSLGSTPNEQFF. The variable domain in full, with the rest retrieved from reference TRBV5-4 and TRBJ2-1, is ETGVTQSPTHLIKTRGQQVTLRCSSQSGHNTVSWYQQALGQGPQFIFQYYREEENGRGNFPPRFSGLQFPNYSSELNVNALELDDSALYLCASSLGSTPNEQFFGPGTRLTVL.

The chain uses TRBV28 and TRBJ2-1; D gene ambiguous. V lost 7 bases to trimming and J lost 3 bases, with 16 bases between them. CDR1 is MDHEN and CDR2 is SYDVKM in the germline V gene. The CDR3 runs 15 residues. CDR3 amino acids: CASKRLTLVYNEQFF. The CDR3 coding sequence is TGTGCCAGCAAACGGCTAACCCTCGTCTACAATGAGCAGTTCTTC.

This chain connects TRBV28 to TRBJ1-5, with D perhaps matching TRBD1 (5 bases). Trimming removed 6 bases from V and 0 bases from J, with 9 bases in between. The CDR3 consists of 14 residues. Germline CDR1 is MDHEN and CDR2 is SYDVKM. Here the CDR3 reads CASRAGFSNQPQHF. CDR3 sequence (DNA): TGTGCCAGCAGAGCAGGGTTTAGCAATCAGCCCCAGCATTTT. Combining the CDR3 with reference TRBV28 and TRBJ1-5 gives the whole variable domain DVKVTQSSRYLVKRTGEKVFLECVQDMDHENMFWYRQDPGLGLRLIYFSYDVKMKEKGDIPEGYSVSREKKERFSLILESASTNQTSMYLCASRAGFSNQPQHFGDGTRLSIL.

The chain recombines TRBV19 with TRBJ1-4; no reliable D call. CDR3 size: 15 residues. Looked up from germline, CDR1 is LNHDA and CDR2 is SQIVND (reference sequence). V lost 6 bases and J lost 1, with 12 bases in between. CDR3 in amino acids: CASRDPHGTNEKLFF. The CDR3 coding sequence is TGTGCCAGTAGGGATCCCCACGGAACTAATGAAAAACTGTTTTTT.

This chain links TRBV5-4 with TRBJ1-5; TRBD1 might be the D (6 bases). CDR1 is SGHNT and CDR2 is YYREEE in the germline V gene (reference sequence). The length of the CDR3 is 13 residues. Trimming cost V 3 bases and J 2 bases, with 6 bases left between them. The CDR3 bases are TGTGCCAGCAGCTCAGGGGGCAATCAGCCCCAGCATTTT. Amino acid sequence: CASSSGGNQPQHF.

The chain's CDR3 is CAISETQQETQYF. DNA of the CDR3: TGTGCCATCAGTGAGACTCAACAAGAGACCCAGTACTTC. V is TRBV10-3 and J is TRBJ2-5; D is undetermined. The germline CDR1 and CDR2 sequences are ENHRY and SYGVKD. This CDR3 is built from 13 residues. V dropped 2 bases and J dropped 2 bases, with 6 bases sitting between them.

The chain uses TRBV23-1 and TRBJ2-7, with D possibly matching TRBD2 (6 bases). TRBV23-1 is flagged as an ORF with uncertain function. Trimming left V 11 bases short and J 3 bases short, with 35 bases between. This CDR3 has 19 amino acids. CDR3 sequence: CADYPQTTGTPHRNYEQYF. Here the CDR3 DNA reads TGCGCCGACTATCCACAAACGACCGGGACTCCTCACCGAAACTACGAGCAGTACTTC.

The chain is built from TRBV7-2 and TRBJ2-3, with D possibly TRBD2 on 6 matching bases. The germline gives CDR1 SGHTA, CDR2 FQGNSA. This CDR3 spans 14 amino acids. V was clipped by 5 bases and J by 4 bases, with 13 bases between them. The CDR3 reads CASSPGSEADTQYF. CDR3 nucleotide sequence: TGTGCCAGCAGCCCCGGGAGTGAGGCAGATACGCAGTATTTT. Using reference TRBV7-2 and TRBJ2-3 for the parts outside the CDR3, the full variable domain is GAGVSQSPSNKVTEKGKDVELRCDPISGHTALYWYRQSLGQGLEFLIYFQGNSAPDKSGLPSDRFSAERTGGSVSTLTIQRTQQEDSAVYLCASSPGSEADTQYFGPGTRLTVL.

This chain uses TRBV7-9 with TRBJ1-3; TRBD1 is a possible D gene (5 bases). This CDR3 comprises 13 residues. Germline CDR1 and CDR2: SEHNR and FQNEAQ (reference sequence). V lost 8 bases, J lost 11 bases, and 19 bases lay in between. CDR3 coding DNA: TGTGCCAGCGGAAGGGACCCAATATCCGCCATATATTTT. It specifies CASGRDPISAIYF.

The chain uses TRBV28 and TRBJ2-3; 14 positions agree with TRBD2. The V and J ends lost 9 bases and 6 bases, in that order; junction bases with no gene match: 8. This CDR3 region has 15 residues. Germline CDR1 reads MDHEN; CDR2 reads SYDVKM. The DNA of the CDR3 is TGTGCCAGTGGGACTAGCGGGAGCCGGGGGGATACGCAGTATTTT. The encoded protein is CASGTSGSRGDTQYF.

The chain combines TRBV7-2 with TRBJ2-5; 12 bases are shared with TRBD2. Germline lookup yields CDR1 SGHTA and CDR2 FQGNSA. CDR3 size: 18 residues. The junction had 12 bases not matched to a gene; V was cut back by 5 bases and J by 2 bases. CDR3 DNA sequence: TGTGCCAGCAGCCCGGGGTGGGGACTAGCGGGCCCACAAGAGACCCAGTACTTC. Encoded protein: CASSPGWGLAGPQETQYF.

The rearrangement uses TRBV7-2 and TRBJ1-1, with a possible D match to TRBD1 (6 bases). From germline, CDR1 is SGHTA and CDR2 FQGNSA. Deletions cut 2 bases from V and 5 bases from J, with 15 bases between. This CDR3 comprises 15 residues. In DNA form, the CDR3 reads TGTGCCAGCAGCTTAATGGGGGCTTATGGGACTGAAGCTTTCTTT. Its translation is CASSLMGAYGTEAFF. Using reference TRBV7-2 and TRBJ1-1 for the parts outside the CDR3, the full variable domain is GAGVSQSPSNKVTEKGKDVELRCDPISGHTALYWYRQSLGQGLEFLIYFQGNSAPDKSGLPSDRFSAERTGGSVSTLTIQRTQQEDSAVYLCASSLMGAYGTEAFFGQGTRLTVV.